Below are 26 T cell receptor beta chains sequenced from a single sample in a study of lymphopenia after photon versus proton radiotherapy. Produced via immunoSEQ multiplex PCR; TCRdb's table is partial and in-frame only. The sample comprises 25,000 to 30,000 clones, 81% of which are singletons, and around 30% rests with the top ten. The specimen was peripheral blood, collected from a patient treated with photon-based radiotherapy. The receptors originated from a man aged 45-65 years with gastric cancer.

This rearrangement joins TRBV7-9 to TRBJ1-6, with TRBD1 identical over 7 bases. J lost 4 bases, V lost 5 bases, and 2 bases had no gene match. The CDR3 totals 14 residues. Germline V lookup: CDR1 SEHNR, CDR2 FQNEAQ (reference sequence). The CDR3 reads CASSVGQYNSPLHF. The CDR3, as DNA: TGTGCCAGCAGCGTGGGACAGTATAATTCACCCCTCCACTTT.

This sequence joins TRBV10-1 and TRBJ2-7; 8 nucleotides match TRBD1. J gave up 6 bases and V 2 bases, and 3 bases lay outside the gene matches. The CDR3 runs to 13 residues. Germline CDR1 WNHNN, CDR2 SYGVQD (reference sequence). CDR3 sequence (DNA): TGCGCCAGCAGTGAGCACAGGGGGTCCGAGCAGTACGTC. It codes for CASSEHRGSEQYV.

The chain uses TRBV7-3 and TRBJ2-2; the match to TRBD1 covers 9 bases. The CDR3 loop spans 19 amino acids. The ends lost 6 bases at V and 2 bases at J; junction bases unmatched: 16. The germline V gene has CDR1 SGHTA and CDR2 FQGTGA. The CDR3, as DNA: TGTGCCAGCAGTCCCGTCTGGGGACAGGGCCTCTTTAACACCGGGGAGCTGTTTTTT. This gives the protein CASSPVWGQGLFNTGELFF.

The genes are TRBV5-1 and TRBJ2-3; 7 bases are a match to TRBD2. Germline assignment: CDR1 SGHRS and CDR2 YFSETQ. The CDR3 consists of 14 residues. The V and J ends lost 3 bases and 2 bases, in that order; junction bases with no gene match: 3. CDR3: CASSSAGFTDTQYF. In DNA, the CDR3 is TGCGCCAGCAGCTCAGCGGGGTTCACAGATACGCAGTATTTT. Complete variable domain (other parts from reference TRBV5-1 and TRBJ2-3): KAGVTQTPRYLIKTRGQQVTLSCSPISGHRSVSWYQQTPGQGLQFLFEYFSETQRNKGNFPGRFSGRQFSNSRSEMNVSTLELGDSALYLCASSSAGFTDTQYFGPGTRLTVL.

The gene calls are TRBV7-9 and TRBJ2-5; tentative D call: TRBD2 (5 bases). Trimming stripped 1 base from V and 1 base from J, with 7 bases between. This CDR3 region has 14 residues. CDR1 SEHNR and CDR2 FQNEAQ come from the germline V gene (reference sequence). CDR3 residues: CASSLGGLQETQYF. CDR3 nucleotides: TGTGCCAGCAGCTTAGGAGGGCTCCAAGAGACCCAGTACTTC.

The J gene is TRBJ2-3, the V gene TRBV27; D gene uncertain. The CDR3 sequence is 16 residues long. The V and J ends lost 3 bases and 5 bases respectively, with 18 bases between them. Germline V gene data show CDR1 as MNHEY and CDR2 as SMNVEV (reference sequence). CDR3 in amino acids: CASSFGFGQARDTQYF. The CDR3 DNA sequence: TGTGCCAGCAGTTTCGGCTTTGGGCAAGCCCGAGATACGCAGTATTTT.

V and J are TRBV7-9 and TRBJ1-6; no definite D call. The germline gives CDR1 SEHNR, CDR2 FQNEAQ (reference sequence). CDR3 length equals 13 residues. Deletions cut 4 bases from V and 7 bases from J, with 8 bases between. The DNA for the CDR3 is TGTGCCAGCAGCTCCGATAGAAATTCACCCCTCCACTTT. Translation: CASSSDRNSPLHF.

CDR3 in DNA: TGTGCCAGCAGCTTAGGACTAGCACCTAAAGAGACCCAGTACTTC. Its protein is CASSLGLAPKETQYF. The rearrangement links TRBV11-3 to TRBJ2-5, with TRBD2 matching 7 bases. CDR3 length: 15 amino acids. Germline V gene lookup returns CDR1 SGHNT and CDR2 YENEEA. Trimming removed 1 base from V and 3 bases from J; junction bases left unmatched: 5.

The CDR3 nucleotides are TGTGCCAGCAGTAGGACAACCTCTAACTATGGCTACACCTTC. Protein sequence: CASSRTTSNYGYTF. The V gene is TRBV6-5, the J gene TRBJ1-2; a possible D gene is TRBD1 (5 bases). V shed 5 bases and J shed 0 bases, with 10 bases lying between them. Per germline, CDR1 MNHEY and CDR2 SVGAGI. CDR3 length equals 14 residues.

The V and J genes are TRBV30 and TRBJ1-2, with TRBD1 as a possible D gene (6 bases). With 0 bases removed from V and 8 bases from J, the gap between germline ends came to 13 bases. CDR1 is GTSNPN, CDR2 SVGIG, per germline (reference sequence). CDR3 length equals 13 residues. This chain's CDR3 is CAWSVQGSGGYTF. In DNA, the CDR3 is TGTGCCTGGAGTGTACAGGGTTCGGGAGGCTACACCTTC.

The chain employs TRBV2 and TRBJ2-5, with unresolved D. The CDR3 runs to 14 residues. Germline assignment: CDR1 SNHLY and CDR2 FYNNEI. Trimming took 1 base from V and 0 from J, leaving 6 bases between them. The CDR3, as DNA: TGTGCCAGCAGTGAAGGACGGAACCAAGAGACCCAGTACTTC. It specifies CASSEGRNQETQYF.

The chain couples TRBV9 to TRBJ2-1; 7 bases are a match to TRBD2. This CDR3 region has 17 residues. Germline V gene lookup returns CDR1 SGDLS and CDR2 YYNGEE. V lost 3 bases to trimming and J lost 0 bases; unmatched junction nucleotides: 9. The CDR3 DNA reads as TGTGCCAGCAGCGCAAGACCCGGGGGGAGCTCCTACAATGAGCAGTTCTTC. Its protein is CASSARPGGSSYNEQFF.

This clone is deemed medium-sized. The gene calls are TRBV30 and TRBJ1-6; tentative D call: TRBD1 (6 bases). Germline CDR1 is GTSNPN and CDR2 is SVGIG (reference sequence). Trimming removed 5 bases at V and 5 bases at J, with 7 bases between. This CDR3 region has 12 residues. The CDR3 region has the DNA TGTGCCTGGGGGGACAATAATTCACCCCTCCACTTT. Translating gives CAWGDNNSPLHF.

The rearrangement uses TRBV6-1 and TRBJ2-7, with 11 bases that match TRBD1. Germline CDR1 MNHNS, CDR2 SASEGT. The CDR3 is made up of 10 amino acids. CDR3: CASGRDRGVV. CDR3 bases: TGTGCCAGCGGGAGGGACAGGGGGGTGGTC.

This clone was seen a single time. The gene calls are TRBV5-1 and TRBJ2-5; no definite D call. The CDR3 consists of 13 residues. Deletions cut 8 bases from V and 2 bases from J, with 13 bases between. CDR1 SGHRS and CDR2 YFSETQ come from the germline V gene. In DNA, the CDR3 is TGCGCCAGTGCCGCCGGGCCTCAAGAGACCCAGTACTTC. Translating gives CASAAGPQETQYF.

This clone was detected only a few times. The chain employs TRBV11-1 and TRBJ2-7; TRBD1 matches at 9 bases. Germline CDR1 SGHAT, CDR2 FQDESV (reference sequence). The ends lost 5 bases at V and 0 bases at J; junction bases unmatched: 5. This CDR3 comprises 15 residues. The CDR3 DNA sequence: TGTGCCAGCAGCCGGGACAGGGCCTACTCCTACGAGCAGTACTTC. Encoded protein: CASSRDRAYSYEQYF.

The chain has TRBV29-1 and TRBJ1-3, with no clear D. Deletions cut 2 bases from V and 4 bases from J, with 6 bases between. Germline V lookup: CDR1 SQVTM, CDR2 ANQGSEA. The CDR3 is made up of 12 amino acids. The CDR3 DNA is TGCAGCGTTGAACAGGAGGGAAACACCATATATTTT. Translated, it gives CSVEQEGNTIYF.

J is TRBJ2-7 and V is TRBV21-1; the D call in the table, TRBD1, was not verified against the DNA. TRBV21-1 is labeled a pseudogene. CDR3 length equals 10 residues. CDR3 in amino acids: CASTGKGQYV. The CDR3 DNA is TGTGCCAGCACAGGGAAGGGGCAGTACGTC.

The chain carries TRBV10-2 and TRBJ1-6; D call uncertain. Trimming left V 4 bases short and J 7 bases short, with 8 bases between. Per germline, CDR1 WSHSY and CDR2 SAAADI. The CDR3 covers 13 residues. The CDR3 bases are TGCGCCAGCAGTGCCGGACGGAATTCACCCCTCCACTTT. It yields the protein CASSAGRNSPLHF.

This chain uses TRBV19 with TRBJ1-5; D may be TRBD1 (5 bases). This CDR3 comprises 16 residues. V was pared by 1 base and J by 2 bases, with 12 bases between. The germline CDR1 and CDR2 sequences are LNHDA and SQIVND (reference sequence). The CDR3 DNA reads TGTGCCAGTAGTATAGTCGCGGGGACGGGCAATCAGCCCCAGCATTTT. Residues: CASSIVAGTGNQPQHF.

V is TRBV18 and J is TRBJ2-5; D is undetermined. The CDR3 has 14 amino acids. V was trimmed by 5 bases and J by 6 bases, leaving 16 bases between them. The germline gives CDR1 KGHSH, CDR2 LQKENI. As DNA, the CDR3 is TGTGCCAGCTCAGGATTGTCTGGGGTACAGACCCAGTACTTC. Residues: CASSGLSGVQTQYF.

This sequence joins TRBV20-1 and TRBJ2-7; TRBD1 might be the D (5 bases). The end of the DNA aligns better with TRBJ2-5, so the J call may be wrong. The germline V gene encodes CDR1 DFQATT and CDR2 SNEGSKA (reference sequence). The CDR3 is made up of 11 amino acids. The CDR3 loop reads CSANRQETQYF. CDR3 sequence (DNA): TGCAGTGCTAACAGGCAAGAGACCCAGTACTTC.

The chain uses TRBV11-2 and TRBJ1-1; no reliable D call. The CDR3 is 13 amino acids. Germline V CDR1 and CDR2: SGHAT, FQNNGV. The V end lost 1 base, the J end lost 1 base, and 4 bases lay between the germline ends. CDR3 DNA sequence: TGTGCCAGCAGCTTAGGAGCGAACACTGAAGCTTTCTTT. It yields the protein CASSLGANTEAFF.

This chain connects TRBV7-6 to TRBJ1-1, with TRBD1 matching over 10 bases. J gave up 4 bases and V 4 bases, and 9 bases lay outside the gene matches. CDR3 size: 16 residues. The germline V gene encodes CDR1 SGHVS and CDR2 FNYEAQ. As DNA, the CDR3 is TGTGCCAGCAGCTCTGGACAGGGGGGTGTTGGCACTGAAGCTTTCTTT. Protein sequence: CASSSGQGGVGTEAFF.

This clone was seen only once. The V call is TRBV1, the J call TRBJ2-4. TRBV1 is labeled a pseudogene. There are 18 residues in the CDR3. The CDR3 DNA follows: TGCACCAGCAGTTCCGGGCCGAGGCTTGCCGGGGCCAAAAACATTCAGTACTTC. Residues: CTSSSGPRLAGAKNIQYF.

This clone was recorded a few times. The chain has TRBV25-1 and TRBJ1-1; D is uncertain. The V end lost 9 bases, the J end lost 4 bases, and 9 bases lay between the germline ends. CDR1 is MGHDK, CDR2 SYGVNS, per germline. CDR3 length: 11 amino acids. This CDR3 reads CASGWGTEAFF. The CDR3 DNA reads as TGTGCCAGTGGTTGGGGCACTGAAGCTTTCTTT.